One sample yielded the 28 T cell receptor beta chains listed below, sequenced in a study of T-cell memory formation after mild COVID-19. TCRdb ran MiXCR on the 5' RACE reads and lists one entry per CDR3 protein. This table holds hundreds of thousands of distinct CDR3 sequences, 20% to 25% found once. Specimen: PBMCs or a T cell subset sorted from them (not recorded which). Source of these receptors: an adult woman who had mild COVID-19 (a few samples of this study predate the infection). Cell type and time point are not known.

This clonotype was seen more than once but under ten times. The V and J genes are TRBV7-2 and TRBJ2-2, with 9 positions matching TRBD1. The J segment lost 2 bases and the V segment lost 5 bases, leaving 3 bases of the junction unmatched. CDR3 size: 15 residues. Germline CDR1 reads SGHTA; CDR2 reads FQGNSA. CDR3 DNA: TGTGCCAGCAGCCACAGGGGGCATAACACCGGGGAGCTGTTTTTT. It yields the protein CASSHRGHNTGELFF.

The J gene is TRBJ2-7, the V gene TRBV6-6, with 8 bases identical to TRBD1. The CDR3 is 13 amino acids. Trimming at V came to 10 bases and at J to 4 bases, leaving 9 bases not matched to a gene. CDR1 and CDR2 from the germline V gene are MNHNY and SVGAGI (reference sequence). CDR3 DNA: TGTGCCACCTCACCGACAGGGGCGTACGAGCAGTACTTC. This encodes CATSPTGAYEQYF.

This clonotype occurred a few times. The chain links TRBV6-5 to TRBJ1-1; 8 nucleotides match TRBD1. CDR3 size: 12 residues. V was pared by 5 bases and J by 11 bases, with 7 bases of the junction left unmatched. CDR1 and CDR2 (germline): MNHEY, SVGAGI. CDR3 coding DNA: TGTGCCAGCAGTCCCGGGACAGGTCACGCTTTCTTT. The encoded protein is CASSPGTGHAFF.

This clonotype was detected a few times. The chain combines TRBV18 with TRBJ2-5, with 7 bases that match TRBD1. The CDR3 covers 15 residues. Trimming removed 3 bases from V and 0 bases from J; junction bases left unmatched: 4. The germline V gene encodes CDR1 KGHSH and CDR2 LQKENI. The CDR3 nucleotides are TGTGCCAGCTCACCGCCGACAGGGTACCAAGAGACCCAGTACTTC. It yields the protein CASSPPTGYQETQYF. Together with reference TRBV18 and TRBJ2-5, the CDR3 gives the full variable domain: NAGVMQNPRHLVRRRGQEARLRCSPMKGHSHVYWYRQLPEEGLKFMVYLQKENIIDESGMPKERFSAEFPKEGPSILRIQQVVRGDSAAYFCASSPPTGYQETQYFGPGTRLLVL.

The rearrangement uses TRBV21-1 and TRBJ2-7; no check of the table's D call, TRBD2, against the DNA was made. TRBV21-1 is noted as a pseudogene. The CDR3 is made up of 13 amino acids. As DNA, the CDR3 is TGTGCCAGCAACAAAGGGCGGGGAGGCGAGCAGTACTTC. It is translated as CASNKGRGGEQYF.

This chain connects TRBV12-3 or TRBV12-4 to TRBJ1-1; 12 positions match TRBD1. V lost 3 bases and J lost 6; bases outside the gene matches: 5. This CDR3 region has 15 residues. CDR3 sequence reads: CASSFGTGGIAEAFF. CDR3 DNA sequence: TGTGCCAGCAGTTTTGGGACAGGGGGCATAGCTGAAGCTTTCTTT.

This chain links TRBV6-5 with TRBJ1-5; 10 nucleotides line up with TRBD1. The CDR3 is made up of 15 amino acids. J was trimmed by 7 bases and V by 6 bases; bases with no gene match: 9. Per the germline V gene, CDR1 is MNHEY and CDR2 is SVGAGI. This CDR3 is CASSLGQGVGQPQHF. The CDR3 region has the DNA TGTGCCAGCAGCCTTGGACAGGGGGTGGGGCAGCCCCAGCATTTT.

The sample holds a few counts of this clonotype. The CDR3 sequence: CASSARDGINSPLHF. The CDR3 DNA reads TGTGCCAGCAGCGCCCGGGACGGGATTAATTCACCCCTCCACTTT. The V and J genes are TRBV9 and TRBJ1-6; D is perhaps TRBD1 (5 bases). V was cut by 3 bases and J by 6 bases, with 13 bases left in between. This CDR3 comprises 15 residues. Germline CDR1 is SGDLS and CDR2 is YYNGEE.

The chain links TRBV29-1 to TRBJ2-7, with TRBD2 matching 7 bases. The CDR3 has 13 residues. Per the germline V gene, CDR1 is SQVTM and CDR2 is ANQGSEA. The trim removed 6 bases at V and 2 bases at J, leaving 7 bases unmatched. The chain's CDR3 is CSVGSGTAYEQYF. CDR3 nucleotides: TGCAGCGTCGGAAGCGGGACGGCCTACGAGCAGTACTTC.

V gene TRBV7-2 combines with J gene TRBJ1-3; TRBD1 agrees at 7 bases. CDR3 size: 15 residues. Germline CDR1 and CDR2: SGHTA and FQGNSA. The ends lost 4 bases at V and 6 bases at J; junction bases unmatched: 9. CDR3 nucleotides: TGTGCCAGCAGCTACAGGGGAAGCAGGGAAAACACCATATATTTT. Amino acids: CASSYRGSRENTIYF.

V usage is TRBV7-6 and J usage is TRBJ2-2; no clear D gene. The CDR3 is made up of 15 amino acids. CDR1 and CDR2 from the germline V gene are SGHVS and FNYEAQ. V was trimmed by 6 bases and J by 2 bases, leaving 13 bases between them. The CDR3 region is CASSSNAINTGELFF. The CDR3, as DNA: TGTGCCAGCAGTTCCAATGCAATTAACACCGGGGAGCTGTTTTTT.

This clonotype was found a few times. The V gene is TRBV7-9, the J gene TRBJ2-7; 10 nucleotides match TRBD1. From germline, CDR1 is SEHNR and CDR2 FQNEAQ (reference sequence). CDR3 length: 14 residues. V dropped 8 bases and J dropped 2; count of bases not matched to a gene: 6. Here the CDR3 reads CASGGQGMTYEQYF. CDR3 bases: TGTGCCAGCGGGGGACAGGGGATGACCTACGAGCAGTACTTC.

The rearrangement uses TRBV19 and TRBJ1-5; no definite D call. Germline values: CDR1 LNHDA, CDR2 SQIVND (reference sequence). V was cut by 0 bases and J by 6 bases, with 6 bases left in between. This CDR3 has 13 amino acids. The CDR3 reads CASSIDRVQPQHF. The CDR3 DNA sequence: TGTGCCAGTAGTATAGATCGGGTTCAGCCCCAGCATTTT. The full variable domain, in which reference TRBV19 and TRBJ1-5 provide the parts outside the CDR3, is DGGITQSPKYLFRKEGQNVTLSCEQNLNHDAMYWYRQDPGQGLRLIYYSQIVNDFQKGDIAEGYSVSREKKESFPLTVTSAQKNPTAFYLCASSIDRVQPQHFGDGTRLSIL.

This clonotype came up a few times. The chain carries TRBV20-1 and TRBJ2-2, with 7 bases fitting TRBD2. The CDR3 covers 14 residues. CDR1 and CDR2 (germline): DFQATT, SNEGSKA (reference sequence). The V gene end was trimmed by 5 bases and the J gene end by 1 base; junction bases not matched to a gene: 4. The CDR3 DNA is TGCAGTGCTGCAAGCGGGATGAACACCGGGGAGCTGTTTTTT. Translated, it gives CSAASGMNTGELFF.

This chain joins TRBV5-6 and TRBJ1-2, with a tentative D call TRBD1 (6 bases). CDR3 length: 14 residues. V lost 0 bases and J lost 4, with 10 bases in between. Germline loops: CDR1 SGHDT, CDR2 YYEEEE. The CDR3: CASSLDRVGYGYTF. The CDR3 DNA sequence: TGTGCCAGCAGCTTGGACAGGGTCGGCTATGGCTACACCTTC.

CDR3 nucleotides: TGCAGTGCTAGAGATGGGGTTACCTACGAGCAGTACTTC. Translated: CSARDGVTYEQYF. J is TRBJ2-7 and V is TRBV20-1; D is ambiguous. V was shortened by 0 bases and J by 2 bases, with 8 bases between the two germline ends. This CDR3 has 13 residues. Germline CDR1 DFQATT, CDR2 SNEGSKA (reference sequence).

The DNA of the CDR3 is TGCAGCGCTGGAGTCGTGGGGTACGAGCAGTACTTC. It codes for CSAGVVGYEQYF. The J gene is TRBJ2-7, the V gene TRBV29-1; D uncertain. Germline V gives CDR1 SQVTM, CDR2 ANQGSEA. The V gene lost 7 bases and the J gene lost 4 bases, with 14 bases spanning the gap. The CDR3 runs 12 residues.

This clonotype has only a few counts. V is TRBV2 and J is TRBJ2-1, with 9 bases aligning to TRBD2. The V and J ends lost 8 bases and 1 base, in that order; junction bases with no gene match: 3. CDR1 and CDR2 (germline): SNHLY, FYNNEI. The CDR3 covers 14 residues. The CDR3 nucleotides are TGTGCCAGCCCCCTAGCGGGATCCTACAATGAGCAGTTCTTC. It specifies CASPLAGSYNEQFF.

The chain recombines TRBV2 with TRBJ2-5; 7 bases match TRBD1. The trim removed 4 bases at V and 2 bases at J, leaving 7 bases unmatched. The CDR3 has 15 residues. In germline, CDR1 is SNHLY, CDR2 FYNNEI. The CDR3 DNA is TGTGCCAGCAGTGTGGTACAGGGGCTTCAAGAGACCCAGTACTTC. It translates to CASSVVQGLQETQYF. The full variable domain, rest sourced from reference TRBV2 and TRBJ2-5, is EPEVTQTPSHQVTQMGQEVILRCVPISNHLYFYWYRQILGQKVEFLVSFYNNEISEKSEIFDDQFSVERPDGSNFTLKIRSTKLEDSAMYFCASSVVQGLQETQYFGPGTRLLVL.

This clonotype was found a few times. The chain joins TRBV12-3 or TRBV12-4 to TRBJ1-2, with 7 bases lining up with TRBD1. This CDR3 has 15 residues. The J segment lost 0 bases and the V segment lost 6 bases, leaving 7 bases of the junction unmatched. The CDR3 loop reads CASSPGQSTNYGYTF. The CDR3 coding sequence is TGTGCCAGCAGCCCGGGACAGAGTACTAACTATGGCTACACCTTC.

This clonotype appeared a few times. The rearrangement uses TRBV27 and TRBJ2-7, with 9 bases that match TRBD1. The J segment lost 6 bases and the V segment lost 7 bases, leaving 10 bases of the junction unmatched. The CDR3 is 14 amino acids. CDR1 and CDR2 (germline): MNHEY, SMNVEV (reference sequence). CDR3 in amino acids: CASMAGTGWFEQYF. DNA for the CDR3: TGTGCCAGCATGGCCGGGACAGGGTGGTTCGAGCAGTACTTC.

This clonotype was recorded a few times. The gene calls are TRBV20-1 and TRBJ2-1; D gene uncertain. The CDR3 is 14 amino acids. V lost 2 bases, J lost 4 bases, and 12 bases lay in between. Germline CDR1 is DFQATT and CDR2 is SNEGSKA (reference sequence). CDR3 sequence: CSARRSGLYNEQFF. CDR3 sequence (DNA): TGCAGTGCTAGACGTTCAGGATTATACAATGAGCAGTTCTTC.

Ten or more counts support this clonotype. The V gene is TRBV10-3, the J gene TRBJ2-5; unclear D gene. Looked up from germline, CDR1 is ENHRY and CDR2 is SYGVKD. This CDR3 spans 13 amino acids. V was cut by 0 bases and J by 6 bases, with 8 bases left in between. This CDR3 is CAISESPLQTQYF. CDR3 DNA: TGTGCCATCAGTGAGTCACCGCTCCAGACCCAGTACTTC.

This rearrangement joins TRBV6-1 to TRBJ1-3, with D unclear. Trimming removed 6 bases at V and 1 base at J, with 10 bases between. Germline V gives CDR1 MNHNS, CDR2 SASEGT. CDR3 size: 14 residues. As DNA, the CDR3 is TGTGCCAGCAGCCCACTCGGGTCTGGAAACACCATATATTTT. It codes for CASSPLGSGNTIYF.

Only a few counts were recorded for this clonotype. The chain uses TRBV20-1 and TRBJ1-5; D unresolved. CDR1 is DFQATT and CDR2 is SNEGSKA in the germline V gene (reference sequence). The ends were cut back, 3 bases at V and 5 bases at J, with 11 bases in the middle. This CDR3 contains 13 residues. The CDR3 nucleotides read TGCAGTGCTAGTTTGAGGGAGGATCAGCCCCAGCATTTT. It encodes CSASLREDQPQHF.

The sample holds a few counts of this clonotype. This chain connects TRBV29-1 to TRBJ2-7; D is unresolved. CDR1 is SQVTM and CDR2 is ANQGSEA in the germline V gene. Trimming removed 4 bases at V and 7 bases at J, with 14 bases between. There are 12 residues in the CDR3. CDR3 bases: TGCAGCGTTGGCGATCCCTCACGGGAGCAGTACTTC. Translated: CSVGDPSREQYF.

This clonotype was counted between two and nine times. The rearrangement links TRBV28 to TRBJ1-5; TRBD1 is a possible D gene (6 bases). In germline, CDR1 is MDHEN, CDR2 SYDVKM. Trimming removed 5 bases from V and 4 bases from J, with 15 bases in between. The CDR3 loop spans 15 amino acids. CDR3 residues: CASSPLTGTNQPQHF. In DNA form, the CDR3 reads TGTGCCAGCAGTCCCCTCACAGGGACTAATCAGCCCCAGCATTTT.

There are a few counts of this clonotype. This chain's CDR3 is CASTPDQGASPLHF. In DNA form, the CDR3 reads TGTGCCAGCACCCCTGATCAGGGGGCTTCACCCCTCCACTTT. The V gene is TRBV12-3 or TRBV12-4, the J gene TRBJ1-6; 8 bases align to TRBD1. The trim removed 7 bases at V and 9 bases at J, leaving 8 bases unmatched. CDR3 length equals 14 residues.